This TCR beta chain originates from a study of tumor-infiltrating lymphocytes in primary liver carcinoma (dated 2017 in TCRdb). Context from the whole study: Of the five patients (three men and two women, aged 30 to 69 years), four had hepatocellular carcinoma and one had combined HCC and intrahepatic cholangiocarcinoma. The tumors of the five patients were staged as T1-T3 N0M0, with maximum diameters ranging from roughly 4 to 11 cm. Each sample produced roughly 3.65 to 7.5 million productive TCRbeta reads, and read depth showed no significant difference between tissue types. For each liver tumor, the study sampled five regions along with adjacent normal tissue and blood, and applied TCRbeta repertoire sequencing, expression microarrays and whole-exome sequencing. TCRbeta repertoire sequencing covered 35 specimens from 5 patients: roughly 25 tumor regions, 5 adjacent noncancerous liver tissues and 5 peripheral blood samples. To link TCRbeta repertoire diversity to the local molecular phenotype, the 20 to 25 tumor region samples were profiled with Agilent mRNA microarrays. Technical replicate repertoires showed high reproducibility, with mean shared-clone rates roughly 0.89 and correlation coefficients above 0.95. The paper as a whole reports these results and caveats: Repertoire overlap was higher between tumor regions (mean around 36%) than tumor-adjacent (approximately 17%) or tumor-blood (14%) pairs, consistent with antigen-driven expansion. Comparison of CD4+ and CD8+ T cell repertoires was precluded by the use of bulk unsorted samples. Just about 7-25% of top clones turned up in all five regions of a tumor, which suggests spatial heterogeneity among tumor-infiltrating T cells. Because sequencing covered only the TCR beta chain and unpaired alpha chains were not captured, true repertoire diversity is likely underestimated. The study included only a few patients, and the authors note findings should be validated in a larger study. The top 250 clones made up a significantly larger repertoire fraction in tumors than in blood (p = 0.039).

Remarks on this clonotype: The specificity of this receptor is unknown. The junction departs from germline at one end; a sequencing error may be responsible.

Without any cell sorting, total RNA and DNA were co-extracted from 20-30 mg of bulk tissue using the AllPrep DNA/RNA mini kit. Between November 2015 and 2016, a handful of patients in China with histopathologically diagnosed primary liver carcinoma had surgical resection. At the time of sampling, the patients were treatment-naive and had chronic HBV infection. Each tumor was sampled at five spatially separated regions: the tumor centre plus the superior, inferior, left-lateral and right-lateral poles. Histology showed that every tumor sample contained more than 85% viable tumor cells. Fresh tumor and adjacent tissue pieces were bisected, with one half stored in RNAlater at -80 degrees C and the other half sent for histology. A constant-region primer and ProtoScript II reverse transcriptase were used to reverse-transcribe TCRbeta-specific cDNA from roughly 500 ng total RNA. Three nested multiplex PCR rounds, following a slightly modified ARM-PCR procedure, were used to build the TCRbeta libraries. Multiplex TRBV1-TRBV30 forward primers and a Cbeta reverse primer were used in the first two PCR rounds, each of which was run for approximately 9 cycles. Sample barcodes and Illumina adapters were added in a final 25-cycle PCR with Deep VentR polymerase. Before sequencing, amplicons of 200-500 bp were gel-purified using a QIAquick gel extraction kit. An Illumina HiSeq 2500 was used to sequence the TCRbeta amplicons, generating 250-bp paired-end reads. Per the source publication's procedure: Reads were quality-trimmed with Trimmomatic v0.33, and paired reads were merged with FLASH v1.2.11 to recover full CDR3 sequences. MiGEC v1.2.1b assigned V, D and J germline segments to the rearranged TCRbeta sequences. Clonotype statistics and Shannon-Wiener diversity indices were computed with VDJtools v1.0.0. Except for diversity analysis, only each sample's 250 most abundant clonotypes were used in subsequent analyses to reduce sampling bias. TCRdb's own reprocessing of the public reads used fastp at Q25 and MiXCR and kept productive beta chains. Rows are combined by CDR3 protein, so each entry shows the most common genes and DNA. Clone size and V and J calls follow TCRdb, not the original study. The sample table lists roughly 49,000 distinct CDR3 sequences, 70% to 80% of them with a count of one. The ten largest clonotypes hold around 22% of the sample.

There are 14 amino acids in the CDR3, from cysteine to phenylalanine inclusive. Of the read, only the CDR3 DNA is kept; its 42 bases are in frame from base 1. The CDR1 and CDR2 encoded by the germline V gene (reference sequence) are MNHNY and SVGAGI. The source material was liver tumor tissue from sampling region 5. The sample's cell subset or site label is to be understood as: tumor region T5, tumor centre. This clonotype was obtained from a man aged 35 to 55 with primary liver carcinoma and hepatitis B virus infection. The chain is assembled from TRBV6-6 and TRBJ1-1, with 8 central nucleotides matching TRBD1. The DNA reads as follows: TGTGCCAACAGTGTGACAGGGGTAAGGACAGAAGCTTTCTTT. It translates as CANSVTGVRTEAFF.